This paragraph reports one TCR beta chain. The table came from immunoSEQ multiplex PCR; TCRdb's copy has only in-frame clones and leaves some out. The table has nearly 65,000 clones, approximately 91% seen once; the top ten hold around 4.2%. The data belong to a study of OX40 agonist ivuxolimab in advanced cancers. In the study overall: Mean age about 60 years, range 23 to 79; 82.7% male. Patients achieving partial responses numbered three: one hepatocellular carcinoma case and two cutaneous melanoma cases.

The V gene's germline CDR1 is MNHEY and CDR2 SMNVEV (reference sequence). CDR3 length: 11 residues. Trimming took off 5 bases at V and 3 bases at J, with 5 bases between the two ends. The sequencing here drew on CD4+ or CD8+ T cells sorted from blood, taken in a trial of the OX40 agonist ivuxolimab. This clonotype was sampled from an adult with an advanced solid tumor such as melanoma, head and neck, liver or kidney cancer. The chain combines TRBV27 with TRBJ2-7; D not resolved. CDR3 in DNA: TGTGCCAGCAGTACCAACTACGAGCAGTACTTC. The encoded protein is CASSTNYEQYF.